The rows below give T cell receptor beta chains drawn from one sample of a study of control samples from healthy donors and cancer patients. Generated by immunoSEQ multiplex PCR, the TCRdb table keeps only in-frame clones and is missing some. The data show 100,000 to 150,000 clones, around 90% seen once. Material for sequencing was blood. These receptors were collected from a middle-aged man in good health. The CDR3 runs from the conserved cysteine through the conserved F or W. The D gene is left open where the match is weak. Expanded clones are given a class, and other clones once, few, many or no size at all.

clone_size: once
v_call: TRBV3-1/TRBV3-2
d_call: TRBD2
j_call: TRBJ2-3
cdr3_nt: TGTGCCAGCAGCCAAGATAATAGCGGGCGAGATACGCAGTATTTT
cdr3_aa: CASSQDNSGRDTQYF

clone_size: -
v_call: TRBV10-3
d_call: -
j_call: TRBJ2-7
cdr3_nt: TGTGCCATCAGTAAACTAGCTGAAGAGCAGTACTTC
cdr3_aa: CAISKLAEEQYF

clone_size: -
v_call: TRBV2
d_call: -
j_call: TRBJ2-1
cdr3_nt: TGTGCCGGAGGGCAGAGCTCCTACAATGAGCAGTTCTTC
cdr3_aa: CAGGQSSYNEQFF

clone_size: few
v_call: TRBV6-1
d_call: -
j_call: TRBJ1-5
cdr3_nt: TGTGCCAGCAGTGAAGGTTATAGCAATCAGCCCCAGCATTTT
cdr3_aa: CASSEGYSNQPQHF

clone_size: -
v_call: TRBV5-1
d_call: TRBD1
j_call: TRBJ1-6
cdr3_nt: TGCGCCAGCAGCTGGAAGGGGACAGGGAGCGCGGGTTCACCCCTCCACTTT
cdr3_aa: CASSWKGTGSAGSPLHF

clone_size: -
v_call: TRBV4-1
d_call: -
j_call: TRBJ1-6
cdr3_nt: TGCGCCAGCAGCCAGCCAGTAAGGGGTGTATATTCACCCCTCCACTTT
cdr3_aa: CASSQPVRGVYSPLHF

clone_size: -
v_call: TRBV5-1
d_call: -
j_call: TRBJ1-1
cdr3_nt: TGCGCCAGCAGCCCAGGACAGACCATGAACACTGAAGCTTTCTTT
cdr3_aa: CASSPGQTMNTEAFF

clone_size: few
v_call: TRBV4-2
d_call: -
j_call: TRBJ2-3
cdr3_nt: TGTGCCAGCAGCCAAGGCCAATCGGACGGAACAGATACGCAGTATTTT
cdr3_aa: CASSQGQSDGTDTQYF

clone_size: -
v_call: TRBV10-3
d_call: -
j_call: TRBJ1-2
cdr3_nt: TGTGCCACCGCCAAACTCGTTTCGAGGGCGGCGGCAGGCTACACCTTC
cdr3_aa: CATAKLVSRAAAGYTF

clone_size: -
v_call: TRBV6-6
d_call: -
j_call: TRBJ1-1
cdr3_nt: TGTGCCAGCAGTCTCCGGGAAACTGAAGCTTTCTTT
cdr3_aa: CASSLRETEAFF

clone_size: -
v_call: TRBV15
d_call: TRBD1
j_call: TRBJ1-2
cdr3_nt: TGTGCCACCAGCAGAGGCACCGCAGGGGGTGGCTACACCTTC
cdr3_aa: CATSRGTAGGGYTF

clone_size: -
v_call: TRBV5-1
d_call: TRBD1
j_call: TRBJ1-2
cdr3_nt: TGCGCCAGCAGCGTGAGGACAGGGGAATTGGGTGGCTACACCTTC
cdr3_aa: CASSVRTGELGGYTF

clone_size: -
v_call: TRBV28
d_call: TRBD1
j_call: TRBJ2-7
cdr3_nt: TGTGCCAGCAGTGGGGGGACAGGATGGAAAACCTACGAGCAGTACTTC
cdr3_aa: CASSGGTGWKTYEQYF

clone_size: -
v_call: TRBV5-4
d_call: TRBD2
j_call: TRBJ2-1
cdr3_nt: TGTGCCAGCAGCCGTGGAATTACTAGCGCATCGGACAATGAGCAGTTCTTC
cdr3_aa: CASSRGITSASDNEQFF

clone_size: -
v_call: TRBV5-1
d_call: TRBD2
j_call: TRBJ2-1
cdr3_nt: TGCGCCAGCAGCTTCCAGCGGGGGGGCCCGAATGAGCAGTTCTTC
cdr3_aa: CASSFQRGGPNEQFF

clone_size: -
v_call: TRBV18
d_call: -
j_call: TRBJ1-5
cdr3_nt: TGTGCCAGCTCGCTCAAGGGGGGGCGGGATCAGCCCCAGCATTTT
cdr3_aa: CASSLKGGRDQPQHF

clone_size: -
v_call: TRBV18
d_call: -
j_call: TRBJ2-5
cdr3_nt: TGTGCCAGCTCACCTTCGCGGGAGACCCAGTACTTC
cdr3_aa: CASSPSRETQYF

clone_size: -
v_call: TRBV3-1/TRBV3-2
d_call: TRBD1
j_call: TRBJ1-1
cdr3_nt: TGTGCCAGCGGACCCAGGGGGCTGACTGAAGCTTTCTTT
cdr3_aa: CASGPRGLTEAFF

clone_size: -
v_call: TRBV7-7
d_call: TRBD1
j_call: TRBJ2-2
cdr3_nt: TGTGCTAGCAGCTCGTTTACAGGGGGAACCGGGGAGCTGTTTTTT
cdr3_aa: CASSSFTGGTGELFF

clone_size: -
v_call: TRBV3-1/TRBV3-2
d_call: -
j_call: TRBJ2-5
cdr3_nt: TGTGCCAGCAGCCAAGAACGAGAGACCCAGTACTTC
cdr3_aa: CASSQERETQYF

clone_size: -
v_call: TRBV6-5
d_call: TRBD1
j_call: TRBJ2-5
cdr3_nt: TGTGCCAGCACCAAAGGGACAGGGGAGTACTTC
cdr3_aa: CASTKGTGEYF

clone_size: -
v_call: TRBV4-1
d_call: TRBD1
j_call: TRBJ1-1
cdr3_nt: TGCGCCAGCAGCCAAGTAACAGGGGCGGTGAACACTGAAGCTTTCTTT
cdr3_aa: CASSQVTGAVNTEAFF

clone_size: -
v_call: TRBV5-1
d_call: TRBD1
j_call: TRBJ2-2
cdr3_nt: TGCGCCAGCAGCTGGGACAGGGGAAACACCGGGGAGCTGTTTTTT
cdr3_aa: CASSWDRGNTGELFF

clone_size: -
v_call: TRBV4-1
d_call: TRBD1
j_call: TRBJ2-5
cdr3_nt: TGCGCCAGCAGCCAAGTGGACAGGGGGCAAGAGACCCAGTACTTC
cdr3_aa: CASSQVDRGQETQYF

clone_size: -
v_call: TRBV10-3
d_call: -
j_call: TRBJ1-2
cdr3_nt: TGTGCCATCAGTGAGGGGGGACAACGCGGGGGAGGCTACACCTTC
cdr3_aa: CAISEGGQRGGGYTF

clone_size: -
v_call: TRBV5-1
d_call: TRBD2
j_call: TRBJ2-7
cdr3_nt: TGCGCCAGCAGCTTGGCGGGGGGACTCTCCTACGAGCAGTACTTC
cdr3_aa: CASSLAGGLSYEQYF

clone_size: -
v_call: TRBV11-2
d_call: TRBD1
j_call: TRBJ2-7
cdr3_nt: TGTGCCAGCAGCTTAGGGACAGGGTCGCGAGAGCAGTACTTC
cdr3_aa: CASSLGTGSREQYF

clone_size: -
v_call: TRBV3-1/TRBV3-2
d_call: -
j_call: TRBJ1-2
cdr3_nt: TGTGCCAGCAGCCAAGGGGCTAACTATGGCTACACCTTC
cdr3_aa: CASSQGANYGYTF

clone_size: -
v_call: TRBV29-1
d_call: -
j_call: TRBJ1-3
cdr3_nt: TGCAGCGTCAAGTCGGGGGGAAACACCATATATTTT
cdr3_aa: CSVKSGGNTIYF

clone_size: -
v_call: TRBV12-5
d_call: TRBD1
j_call: TRBJ2-7
cdr3_nt: TGTGCTAGTGGACCGGGACAGGGTTCCTACGAGCAGTACTTC
cdr3_aa: CASGPGQGSYEQYF

clone_size: -
v_call: TRBV5-6
d_call: -
j_call: TRBJ1-3
cdr3_nt: TGTGCCAGCAGCTTACCGGACGGGCGCTCTGGAAACACCATATATTTT
cdr3_aa: CASSLPDGRSGNTIYF

clone_size: -
v_call: TRBV7-6
d_call: -
j_call: TRBJ2-5
cdr3_nt: TGTGCCAGCAGCAAGGACAGACAAGAGACCCAGTACTTC
cdr3_aa: CASSKDRQETQYF

clone_size: few
v_call: TRBV19
d_call: -
j_call: TRBJ2-2
cdr3_nt: TGTGCCAGTAGTATCGCCGGGGAGCTGTTTTTT
cdr3_aa: CASSIAGELFF

clone_size: -
v_call: TRBV6-5
d_call: -
j_call: TRBJ2-3
cdr3_nt: TGTGCCAGCAGCCGGAGGCCGGGGGGCACAGATACGCAGTATTTT
cdr3_aa: CASSRRPGGTDTQYF

clone_size: -
v_call: TRBV19
d_call: -
j_call: TRBJ2-1
cdr3_nt: TGTGCCAGTAGTACTACGAGGCACCTCAATGAGCAGTTCTTC
cdr3_aa: CASSTTRHLNEQFF

clone_size: -
v_call: TRBV2
d_call: TRBD1
j_call: TRBJ1-3
cdr3_nt: TGTGCCAGCGGACCGACAGGGGATGGTGGAAACACCATATATTTT
cdr3_aa: CASGPTGDGGNTIYF

clone_size: -
v_call: TRBV5-1
d_call: TRBD2
j_call: TRBJ2-1
cdr3_nt: TGCGCCAGCAGACCCTTTATAGCGGGGGGTCCTTCTTACAAGGTGCGCGATGAGCAGTTCTTC
cdr3_aa: CASRPFIAGGPSYKVRDEQFF

clone_size: -
v_call: TRBV6-5
d_call: -
j_call: TRBJ2-3
cdr3_nt: TGTGCCAGCAGGACCCTGAGGGGCACAGATACGCAGTATTTT
cdr3_aa: CASRTLRGTDTQYF

clone_size: -
v_call: TRBV24-1
d_call: -
j_call: TRBJ2-3
cdr3_nt: TGTGCCACCAGTGACACGCGCGGGCCAGGAGATACGCAGTATTTT
cdr3_aa: CATSDTRGPGDTQYF

clone_size: -
v_call: TRBV2
d_call: TRBD1
j_call: TRBJ2-1
cdr3_nt: TGTGCCAGCAGTGGACAGGGGTACAATGAGCAGTTCTTC
cdr3_aa: CASSGQGYNEQFF

clone_size: -
v_call: TRBV30
d_call: TRBD1
j_call: TRBJ1-4
cdr3_nt: TGTGCCTGGAGGGAATTAAGGACAGGGAGCAGAAATGAAAAACTGTTTTTT
cdr3_aa: CAWRELRTGSRNEKLFF

clone_size: few
v_call: TRBV6-2/TRBV6-3
d_call: -
j_call: TRBJ1-1
cdr3_nt: TGTGCCAGCAGTTACAGGCGGGGGAACACTGAAGCTTTCTTT
cdr3_aa: CASSYRRGNTEAFF

clone_size: -
v_call: TRBV10-3
d_call: -
j_call: TRBJ1-2
cdr3_nt: TGTGCCACCCGCGCAGAGGATTTCTATGGCTACACCTTC
cdr3_aa: CATRAEDFYGYTF

clone_size: -
v_call: TRBV12-3/TRBV12-4
d_call: -
j_call: TRBJ1-2
cdr3_nt: TGTGCCAGCAGTTTCCAGGGGAAGCATGGCTACACCTTC
cdr3_aa: CASSFQGKHGYTF

clone_size: -
v_call: TRBV28
d_call: TRBD1
j_call: TRBJ1-2
cdr3_nt: TGTGCCAGCAGTAGAACAGGGGGTGGTGGCTACACCTTC
cdr3_aa: CASSRTGGGGYTF

clone_size: -
v_call: TRBV19
d_call: -
j_call: TRBJ2-1
cdr3_nt: TGTGCCAGTAGTCTTGGGATTGGCAATGAGCAGTTCTTC
cdr3_aa: CASSLGIGNEQFF

clone_size: -
v_call: TRBV10-3
d_call: -
j_call: TRBJ1-1
cdr3_nt: TGTGCCATCACAAGCGGCGGGAACACTGAAGCTTTCTTT
cdr3_aa: CAITSGGNTEAFF

clone_size: -
v_call: TRBV5-4
d_call: TRBD1
j_call: TRBJ2-3
cdr3_nt: TGTGCCAGCAGCACCCAGACAGGGGACGTACCAGATACGCAGTATTTT
cdr3_aa: CASSTQTGDVPDTQYF

clone_size: -
v_call: TRBV5-4
d_call: -
j_call: TRBJ2-3
cdr3_nt: TGTGCCAGCAGCTTGGCCCCAGCTTCGGATACGCAGTATTTT
cdr3_aa: CASSLAPASDTQYF

clone_size: once
v_call: TRBV7-8
d_call: -
j_call: TRBJ2-7
cdr3_nt: TGTGCCAGCAGCCTAATGAGTTCGCCCTACGAGCAGTACTTC
cdr3_aa: CASSLMSSPYEQYF

clone_size: few
v_call: TRBV11-2
d_call: -
j_call: TRBJ1-5
cdr3_nt: TGTGCCAGCAGCTTTGGGTCGTTAAATCAGCCCCAGCATTTT
cdr3_aa: CASSFGSLNQPQHF

clone_size: -
v_call: TRBV30
d_call: TRBD1
j_call: TRBJ2-3
cdr3_nt: TGTGCCTGGAGTGTAAGGTCCCCCGCGACAGGGGGCCTAGATACGCAGTATTTT
cdr3_aa: CAWSVRSPATGGLDTQYF

clone_size: -
v_call: TRBV11-1
d_call: TRBD1
j_call: TRBJ1-1
cdr3_nt: TGTGCCAGCATTGACAGGGCAGTTTGGACTGAAGCTTTCTTT
cdr3_aa: CASIDRAVWTEAFF

clone_size: -
v_call: TRBV27
d_call: TRBD2
j_call: TRBJ2-3
cdr3_nt: TGTGCCAGTAAAGCCCCGATTATGCGGGGGGCCTACACAGATACGCAGTATTTT
cdr3_aa: CASKAPIMRGAYTDTQYF

clone_size: -
v_call: TRBV12-3/TRBV12-4
d_call: -
j_call: TRBJ1-4
cdr3_nt: TGTGCCAGCCGAGGGGGGGCTCGAGAAAAACTGTTTTTT
cdr3_aa: CASRGGAREKLFF

clone_size: -
v_call: TRBV12-3/TRBV12-4
d_call: -
j_call: TRBJ2-7
cdr3_nt: TGTGCCAGCAGTTTAGGGGCACTGTACGAGCAGTACTTC
cdr3_aa: CASSLGALYEQYF

clone_size: -
v_call: TRBV20-1
d_call: -
j_call: TRBJ1-1
cdr3_nt: TGCAGTGCTAGTTCGACCCCGCGGGAAAACACTGAAGCTTTCTTT
cdr3_aa: CSASSTPRENTEAFF